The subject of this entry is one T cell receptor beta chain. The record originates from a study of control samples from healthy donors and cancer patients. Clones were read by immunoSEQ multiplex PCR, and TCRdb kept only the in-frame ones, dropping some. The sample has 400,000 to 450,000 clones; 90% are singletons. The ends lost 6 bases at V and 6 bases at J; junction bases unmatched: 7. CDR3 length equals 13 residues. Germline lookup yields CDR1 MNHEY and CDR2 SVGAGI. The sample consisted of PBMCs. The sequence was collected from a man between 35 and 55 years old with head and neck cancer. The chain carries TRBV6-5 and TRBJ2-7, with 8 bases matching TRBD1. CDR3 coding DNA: TGTGCCAGCAGGATTACCGGACAGGGCGAGCAGTACTTC. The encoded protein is CASRITGQGEQYF.